The 11 T cell receptor beta chains below come from one sample, sequenced in a study of shared clonotypes between healthy human individuals. Sequenced by immunoSEQ multiplex PCR; TCRdb stores in-frame clones only, minus some. The table shows about 1 million clones, with approximately 70% occurring only once. The material sequenced was memory CD4+ T cells sorted from blood. Subset denoted: CD45RA-negative fraction. The receptors shown here come from a man aged 18 to 29 in good health.

The chain has TRBV7-3 and TRBJ2-5, with D unresolved. The CDR3 consists of 13 residues. From germline, CDR1 is SGHTA and CDR2 FQGTGA. Trimming pared 3 bases from V and 2 bases from J, leaving 7 bases between. The CDR3 DNA reads as TGTGCCAGCAGCTTCGGCGTACAAGAGACCCAGTACTTC. It translates to CASSFGVQETQYF.

This sequence joins TRBV7-2 and TRBJ2-1; 7 bases agree with TRBD1. Germline CDR1 is SGHTA and CDR2 is FQGNSA. The V segment lost 4 bases and the J segment 0 bases; nucleotides outside the gene matches: 6. The CDR3 covers 16 residues. The CDR3 reads CASSSTGTSSYNEQFF. Here the CDR3 DNA reads TGTGCCAGCAGCTCGACAGGGACCAGCTCCTACAATGAGCAGTTCTTC.

This clone came up a few times. V is TRBV7-9 and J is TRBJ1-6, with a possible D match to TRBD1 (6 bases). Between the trimmed V and J ends, which lost 5 bases and 8 bases, there was a span of 13 bases. This CDR3 is 14 amino acids long. The V gene's germline CDR1 is SEHNR and CDR2 FQNEAQ (reference sequence). The CDR3, as DNA: TGTGCCAGCAGCCCCAGGGCAGGGGATTCACCCCTCCACTTT. The encoded protein is CASSPRAGDSPLHF.

The chain recombines TRBV5-4 with TRBJ1-2, with 7 nucleotides matching TRBD1. V was pared by 4 bases and J by 2 bases, with 5 bases of the junction left unmatched. This CDR3 is 14 amino acids long. CDR1 and CDR2 (germline): SGHNT, YYREEE (reference sequence). Written as DNA, the CDR3 is TGTGCCAGCAGCAAAACAGGGGCCAACTATGGCTACACCTTC. Encoded protein: CASSKTGANYGYTF.

DNA of the CDR3: TGTGCCAGCAGTGTTACAGGGTTGTCGGGCGAGCAGTACTTC. This translates into CASSVTGLSGEQYF. The chain combines TRBV2 with TRBJ2-7; tentatively, D is TRBD1 (6 bases). The CDR3 runs 14 residues. Trimming pared 4 bases from V and 6 bases from J, leaving 16 bases between. The germline V gene encodes CDR1 SNHLY and CDR2 FYNNEI.

V gene TRBV19 combines with J gene TRBJ2-2; D not resolved. The length of the CDR3 is 15 residues. The ends were cut back, 1 base at V and 1 base at J, with 7 bases in the middle. CDR1 and CDR2 from the germline V gene are LNHDA and SQIVND (reference sequence). The CDR3 here is CASSIGPQNTGELFF. CDR3 sequence (DNA): TGTGCCAGTAGTATAGGACCCCAGAACACCGGGGAGCTGTTTTTT. Full variable domain (outside the CDR3, taken from reference TRBV19 and TRBJ2-2): DGGITQSPKYLFRKEGQNVTLSCEQNLNHDAMYWYRQDPGQGLRLIYYSQIVNDFQKGDIAEGYSVSREKKESFPLTVTSAQKNPTAFYLCASSIGPQNTGELFFGEGSRLTVL.

This clone was recorded only once. The rearrangement joins TRBV10-3 to TRBJ2-7, with a tentative D call TRBD2 (6 bases). The germline V gene has CDR1 ENHRY and CDR2 SYGVKD. The CDR3 length is 15 residues. With 8 bases removed from V and 5 bases from J, the gap between germline ends came to 22 bases. DNA for the CDR3: TGTGCCATCGGCTCAGGGAGGATGGGGAGCAACGAGCAGTACTTC. It encodes CAIGSGRMGSNEQYF.

The rearrangement links TRBV7-2 to TRBJ2-1, with 11 bases lining up with TRBD2. The CDR3 runs 17 residues. The V and J ends lost 7 bases and 7 bases, in that order; junction bases with no gene match: 15. Germline V lookup: CDR1 SGHTA, CDR2 FQGNSA. This CDR3 is CASTINRVSGRGNEQFF. The CDR3, as DNA: TGTGCCAGCACCATTAACCGGGTTAGCGGGAGGGGGAATGAGCAGTTCTTC.

The genes are TRBV10-3 and TRBJ2-2; 7 bases agree with TRBD1. The V gene end was trimmed by 7 bases and the J gene end by 3 bases; junction bases not matched to a gene: 5. Germline CDR1 ENHRY, CDR2 SYGVKD. This CDR3 is 14 amino acids long. Written as DNA, the CDR3 is TGTGCCATCAAGGGGGCAGGGGACACCGGGGAGCTGTTTTTT. This encodes CAIKGAGDTGELFF.

This chain uses TRBV7-2 with TRBJ1-5, with D hard to call. V was shortened by 1 base and J by 1 base, with 8 bases between the two germline ends. The CDR3 length is 15 residues. Germline lookup yields CDR1 SGHTA and CDR2 FQGNSA. The CDR3 DNA sequence: TGTGCCAGCAGCTTAGGAACGACAAGCAATCAGCCCCAGCATTTT. Amino acid sequence: CASSLGTTSNQPQHF.

The chain has TRBV18 and TRBJ1-2; D is possibly TRBD1 (6 bases). The CDR3 is 13 amino acids. Trimming stripped 5 bases from V and 4 bases from J, with 11 bases between. Per the germline V gene, CDR1 is KGHSH and CDR2 is LQKENI. The CDR3 here is CASSDRTAYGYTF. CDR3 nucleotides: TGTGCCAGCTCAGATCGGACAGCCTATGGCTACACCTTC.